This is a list of T cell receptor beta chains from one sample in a study of blood T cell repertoires in COVID-19. Libraries were prepared by immunoSEQ multiplex PCR; TCRdb keeps only in-frame clonotypes and omits some of them. The sample includes 160,000 or so clones, roughly 80% of them seen just once. Material: peripheral blood. The receptor set was obtained from a man aged 55 to 70 with acute or convalescent COVID-19. Both conserved end residues are part of each CDR3. A D gene is named only where the DNA matches it firmly. Clone size is not always given. Where it is, it says once, few, many or a class for expanded clones.

>TRBV14|TRBJ2-1|NA|NA
CASSSRTRYNEQFF
TGTGCCAGCAGCTCGCGTACTCGTTACAATGAGCAGTTCTTC
>TRBV6-2/TRBV6-3|TRBJ1-2|NA|once
CASSPRQSRGYTF
TGTGCCAGCAGTCCCCGACAGTCAAGAGGCTACACCTTC
>TRBV21-1|TRBJ2-7|NA|NA
CASRGRERSYEQYF
TGTGCCAGCAGAGGGCGGGAGCGCTCCTACGAGCAGTACTTC
>TRBV6-1|TRBJ2-1|NA|NA
CASSDTGNEQFF
TGTGCCAGCAGTGATACCGGCAATGAGCAGTTCTTC
>TRBV11-2|TRBJ1-4|NA|NA
CASSFDRSNEKLFF
TGTGCCAGCAGCTTCGATAGGAGCAATGAAAAACTGTTTTTT
>TRBV4-3|TRBJ1-2|TRBD1|NA
CASSQDDRGRSYTF
TGCGCCAGCAGCCAAGATGACAGGGGGAGGAGCTACACCTTC
>TRBV28|TRBJ2-2|TRBD2|NA
CASSFGVAGLLAAQSNTGELFF
TGTGCCAGCAGTTTTGGCGTCGCGGGTTTACTAGCGGCACAATCGAACACCGGGGAGCTGTTTTTT
>TRBV24-1|TRBJ2-6|NA|NA
CATSWQGRANVLTF
TGTGCCACCAGTTGGCAGGGGAGAGCCAACGTCCTGACTTTC
>TRBV19|TRBJ2-3|TRBD2|NA
CASSIGGLAGVDTQYF
TGTGCCAGTAGTATAGGAGGACTAGCGGGAGTAGATACGCAGTATTTT
>TRBV28|TRBJ2-1|TRBD2|NA
CASSSPSGGGYNEQFF
TGTGCCAGCAGTTCCCCTAGCGGGGGGGGGTACAATGAGCAGTTCTTC
>TRBV5-6|TRBJ1-2|NA|NA
CASSSQGNYGYTF
TGTGCCAGCAGTTCACAGGGTAACTATGGCTACACCTTC
>TRBV5-1|TRBJ2-2|TRBD2|NA
CASTMTSGATGELFF
TGCGCCAGCACAATGACTAGCGGGGCAACCGGGGAGCTGTTTTTT
>TRBV7-2|TRBJ2-5|TRBD1|NA
CASSLVEGQAGAGTQYF
TGTGCCAGCAGCTTAGTGGAAGGACAGGCCGGCGCTGGGACCCAGTACTTC
>TRBV7-2|TRBJ2-1|NA|once
CASSLVTGSYNEQFF
TGTGCCAGCAGCTTAGTTACAGGCTCCTACAATGAGCAGTTCTTC
>TRBV28|TRBJ2-1|TRBD1|once
CASSLGLGQGARNEQFF
TGTGCCAGCAGCCTCGGCCTAGGACAGGGGGCGAGGAATGAGCAGTTCTTC
>TRBV4-3|TRBJ2-3|NA|NA
CASSRSGTDTQYF
TGCGCCAGCAGCCGATCGGGCACAGATACGCAGTATTTT